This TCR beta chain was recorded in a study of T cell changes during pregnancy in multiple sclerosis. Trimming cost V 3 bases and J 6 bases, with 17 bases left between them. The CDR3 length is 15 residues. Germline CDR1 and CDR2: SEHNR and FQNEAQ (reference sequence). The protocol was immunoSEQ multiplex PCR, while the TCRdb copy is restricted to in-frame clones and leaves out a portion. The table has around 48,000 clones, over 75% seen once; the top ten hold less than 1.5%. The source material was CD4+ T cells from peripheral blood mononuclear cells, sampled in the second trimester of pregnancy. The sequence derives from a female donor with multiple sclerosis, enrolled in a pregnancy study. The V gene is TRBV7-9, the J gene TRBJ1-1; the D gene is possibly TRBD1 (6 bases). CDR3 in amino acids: CASSLDLAGAAEAFF. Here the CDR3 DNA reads TGTGCCAGCAGCTTGGACCTAGCGGGGGCGGCTGAAGCTTTCTTT.